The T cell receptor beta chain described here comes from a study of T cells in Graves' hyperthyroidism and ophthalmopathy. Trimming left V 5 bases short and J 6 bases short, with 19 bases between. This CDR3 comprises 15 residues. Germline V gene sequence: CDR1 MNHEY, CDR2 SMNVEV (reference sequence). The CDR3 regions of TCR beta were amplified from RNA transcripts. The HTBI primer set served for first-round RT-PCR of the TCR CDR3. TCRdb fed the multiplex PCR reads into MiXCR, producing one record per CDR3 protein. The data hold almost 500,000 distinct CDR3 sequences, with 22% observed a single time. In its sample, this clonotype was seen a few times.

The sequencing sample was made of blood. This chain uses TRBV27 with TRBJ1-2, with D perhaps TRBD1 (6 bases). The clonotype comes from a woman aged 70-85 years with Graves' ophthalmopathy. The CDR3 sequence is CASSGSQGRSDGYTF. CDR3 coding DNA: TGTGCCAGCAGTGGGTCTCAGGGGCGCTCGGATGGCTACACCTTC.